This T cell receptor (beta chain) was captured in a study of cytomegalovirus exposure and HLA in healthy donors. With V trimmed by 2 bases and J by 3 bases, 10 bases remained unmatched. The CDR3 has 17 amino acids. Germline V lookup: CDR1 LGHNA, CDR2 YSLEER. Remarks on this clone: Its antigen remains unidentified.

Study-level points and caveats: Per a prior analysis, the majority of TCR beta V segments were productive roughly 90% or roughly 30% of the time.

The PCR made use of 60 Vbeta and 13 Jbeta primers. Sequencing used immunoSEQ multiplex PCR; TCRdb keeps in-frame clones, though not all of them. The sample contains 200,000 to 250,000 clones, roughly 80% of which appear only once. The sequenced sample consisted of PBMCs. The V gene is TRBV4-3, the J gene TRBJ2-7; TRBD1 matches 10 bases. This clonotype was sampled from a woman in her 40s in good health and CMV-seropositive. The CDR3 DNA reads as TGCGCCAGCAGCCAATTCCCAGGGGGGACAGGGGACTACGAGCAGTACTTC. It encodes CASSQFPGGTGDYEQYF.